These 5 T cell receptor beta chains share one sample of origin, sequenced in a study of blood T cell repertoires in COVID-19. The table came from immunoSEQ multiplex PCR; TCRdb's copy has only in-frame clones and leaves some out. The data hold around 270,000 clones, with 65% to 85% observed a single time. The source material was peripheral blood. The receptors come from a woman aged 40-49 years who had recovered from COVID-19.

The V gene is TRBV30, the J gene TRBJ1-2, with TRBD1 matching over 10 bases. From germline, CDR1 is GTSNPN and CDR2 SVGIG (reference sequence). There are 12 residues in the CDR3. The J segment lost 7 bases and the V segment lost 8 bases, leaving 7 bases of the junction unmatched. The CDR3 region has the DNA TGTGCCGGCTTAGACAGGGGGCCTGGCTACACCTTC. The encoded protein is CAGLDRGPGYTF.

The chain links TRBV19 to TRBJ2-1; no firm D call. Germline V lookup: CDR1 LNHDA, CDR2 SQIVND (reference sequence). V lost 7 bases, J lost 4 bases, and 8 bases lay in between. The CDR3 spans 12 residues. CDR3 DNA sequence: TGTGCCAGTATTAGTTTTTACAATGAGCAGTTCTTC. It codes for CASISFYNEQFF. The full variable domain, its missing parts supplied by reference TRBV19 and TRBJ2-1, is DGGITQSPKYLFRKEGQNVTLSCEQNLNHDAMYWYRQDPGQGLRLIYYSQIVNDFQKGDIAEGYSVSREKKESFPLTVTSAQKNPTAFYLCASISFYNEQFFGPGTRLTVL.

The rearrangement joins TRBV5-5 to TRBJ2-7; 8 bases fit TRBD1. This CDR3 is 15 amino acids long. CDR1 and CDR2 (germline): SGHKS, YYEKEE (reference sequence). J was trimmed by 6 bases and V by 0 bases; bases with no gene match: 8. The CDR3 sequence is CASSLADGRGREQYF. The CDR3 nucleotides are TGTGCCAGCAGCTTGGCCGATGGCAGGGGGCGCGAGCAGTACTTC.

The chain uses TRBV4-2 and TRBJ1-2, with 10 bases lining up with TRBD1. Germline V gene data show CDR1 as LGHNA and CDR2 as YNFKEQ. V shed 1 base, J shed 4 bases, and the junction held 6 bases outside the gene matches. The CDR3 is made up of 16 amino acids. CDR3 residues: CASSQAVGQGSYGYTF. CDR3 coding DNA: TGTGCCAGCAGCCAAGCCGTGGGACAGGGGAGCTATGGCTACACCTTC.

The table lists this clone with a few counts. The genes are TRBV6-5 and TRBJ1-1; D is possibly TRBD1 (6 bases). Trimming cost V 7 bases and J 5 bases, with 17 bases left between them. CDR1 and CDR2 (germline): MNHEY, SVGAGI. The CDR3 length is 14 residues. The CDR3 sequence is CASIKGGGRTEAFF. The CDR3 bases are TGTGCCAGCATCAAAGGGGGTGGAAGAACTGAAGCTTTCTTT.